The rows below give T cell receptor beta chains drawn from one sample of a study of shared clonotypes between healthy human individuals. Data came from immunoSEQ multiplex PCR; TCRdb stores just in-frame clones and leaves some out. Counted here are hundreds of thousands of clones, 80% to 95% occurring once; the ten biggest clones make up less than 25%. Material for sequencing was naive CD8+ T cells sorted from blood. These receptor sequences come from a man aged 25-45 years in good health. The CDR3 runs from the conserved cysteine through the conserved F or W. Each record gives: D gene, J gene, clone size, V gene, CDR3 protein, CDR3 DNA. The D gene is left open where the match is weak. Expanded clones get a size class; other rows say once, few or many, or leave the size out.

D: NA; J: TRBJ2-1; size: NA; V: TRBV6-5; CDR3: CASSLTGDYEQFF; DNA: TGTGCCAGCAGCCTAACAGGGGACTATGAGCAGTTCTTC
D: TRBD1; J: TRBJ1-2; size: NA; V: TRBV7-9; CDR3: CASSLQGAHHGYTF; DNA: TGTGCCAGCAGCCTTCAGGGGGCGCATCATGGCTACACCTTC
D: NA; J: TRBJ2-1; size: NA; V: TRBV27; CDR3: CASSFSSSSYNEQFF; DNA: TGTGCCAGCAGTTTTAGCAGTAGCTCCTACAATGAGCAGTTCTTC
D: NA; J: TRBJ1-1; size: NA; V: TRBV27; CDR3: CASSLGSLNTEAFF; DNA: TGTGCCAGCAGCCTTGGGAGCCTGAACACTGAAGCTTTCTTT
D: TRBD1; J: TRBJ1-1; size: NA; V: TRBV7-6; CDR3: CASSLTRGQGAFAEAFF; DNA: TGTGCCAGCAGCTTAACAAGGGGACAGGGGGCTTTCGCTGAAGCTTTCTTT
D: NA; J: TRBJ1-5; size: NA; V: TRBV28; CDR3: CASMIRAYSLNQPQHF; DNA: TGTGCCAGCATGATCCGAGCCTACTCCCTCAATCAGCCCCAGCATTTT
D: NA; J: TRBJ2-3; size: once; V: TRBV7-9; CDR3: CASSFSTPVNHHTDTQYF; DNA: TGTGCCAGCAGCTTCTCTACCCCAGTAAACCACCACACAGATACGCAGTATTTT
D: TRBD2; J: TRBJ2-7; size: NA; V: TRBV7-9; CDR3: CASSLEAPVLAGSNYEQYF; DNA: TGTGCCAGCAGCTTAGAGGCCCCCGTATTAGCGGGAAGTAATTACGAGCAGTACTTC
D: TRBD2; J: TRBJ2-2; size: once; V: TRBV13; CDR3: CASQGGRAVGELFF; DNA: TGTGCCTCCCAAGGCGGGAGGGCCGTCGGGGAGCTGTTTTTT
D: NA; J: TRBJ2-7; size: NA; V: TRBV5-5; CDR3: CASSWDGTPYEQYF; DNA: TGTGCCAGCAGCTGGGACGGGACACCCTACGAGCAGTACTTC
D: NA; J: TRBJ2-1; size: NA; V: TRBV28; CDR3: CASTPGTGYNEQFF; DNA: TGTGCCAGCACTCCCGGGACTGGCTACAATGAGCAGTTCTTC
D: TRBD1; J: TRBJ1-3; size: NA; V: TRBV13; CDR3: CASSSQGNGNTIYF; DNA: TGTGCCAGCAGCTCACAGGGGAACGGAAACACCATATATTTT
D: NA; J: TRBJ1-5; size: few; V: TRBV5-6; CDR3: CASSKPGINQPQHF; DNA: TGTGCCAGCTCCAAGCCGGGGATAAATCAGCCCCAGCATTTT
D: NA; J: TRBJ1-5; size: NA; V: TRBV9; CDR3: CASSVEGSSNQPQHF; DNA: TGTGCCAGCAGCGTAGAAGGGAGCAGCAATCAGCCCCAGCATTTT
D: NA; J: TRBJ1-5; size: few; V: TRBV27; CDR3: CASSSAKGTQPQHF; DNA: TGTGCCAGCAGTTCCGCGAAGGGGACCCAGCCCCAGCATTTT
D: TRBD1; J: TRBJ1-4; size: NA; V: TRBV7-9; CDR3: CASTTLGQSNEKLFF; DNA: TGTGCCAGCACCACCTTGGGACAGTCTAATGAAAAACTGTTTTTT
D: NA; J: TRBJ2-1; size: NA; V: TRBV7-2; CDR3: CASSLSPGTRNEQFF; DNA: TGTGCCAGCAGCTTAAGTCCCGGGACACGCAATGAGCAGTTCTTC
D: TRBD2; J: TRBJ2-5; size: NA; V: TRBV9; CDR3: CASSVGFAGVRETQYF; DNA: TGTGCCAGCAGCGTAGGGTTTGCGGGAGTAAGAGAGACCCAGTACTTC
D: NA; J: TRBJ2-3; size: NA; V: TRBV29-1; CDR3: CSVLGTDTQYF; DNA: TGCAGCGTTCTGGGCACAGATACGCAGTATTTT
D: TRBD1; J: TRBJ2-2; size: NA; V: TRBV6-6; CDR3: CASGDSLTGELFF; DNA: TGTGCCAGTGGGGACAGTCTAACCGGGGAGCTGTTTTTT
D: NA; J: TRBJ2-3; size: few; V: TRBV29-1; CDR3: CSVTTGVGTDTQYF; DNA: TGCAGCGTTACCACGGGAGTAGGCACAGATACGCAGTATTTT
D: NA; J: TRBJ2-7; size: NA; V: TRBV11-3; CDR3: CASSLRLGIDEQYF; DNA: TGTGCCAGCAGCTTACGTCTGGGTATCGACGAGCAGTACTTC
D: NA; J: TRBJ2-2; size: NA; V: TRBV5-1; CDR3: CASSLEGTSPGELFF; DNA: TGCGCCAGCAGCTTGGAAGGCACCTCCCCCGGGGAGCTGTTTTTT
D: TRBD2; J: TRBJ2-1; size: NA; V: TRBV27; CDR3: CASSSWTSGIGQVTYNEQFF; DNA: TGTGCCAGCAGTTCCTGGACTAGCGGGATTGGACAGGTGACCTACAATGAGCAGTTCTTC
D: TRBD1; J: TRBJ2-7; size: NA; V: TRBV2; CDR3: CASRIGTGLTYEQYF; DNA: TGTGCCAGCAGGATAGGGACAGGTCTTACATACGAGCAGTACTTC
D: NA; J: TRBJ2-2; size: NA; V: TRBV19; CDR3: CASSPVGAVNTGELFF; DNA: TGTGCCAGTAGCCCGGTGGGGGCTGTTAACACCGGGGAGCTGTTTTTT
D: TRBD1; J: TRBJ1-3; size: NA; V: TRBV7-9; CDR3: CASSPTGAGNTIYF; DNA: TGTGCCAGCAGCCCTACAGGGGCTGGAAACACCATATATTTT
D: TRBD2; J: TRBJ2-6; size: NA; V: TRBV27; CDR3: CASRREGTGANVLTF; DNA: TGTGCCAGCAGAAGGGAGGGAACTGGGGCCAACGTCCTGACTTTC
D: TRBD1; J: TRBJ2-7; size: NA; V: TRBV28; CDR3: CASSPDRGREASYEQYF; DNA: TGTGCCAGCAGCCCGGACAGGGGCAGGGAAGCCTCCTACGAGCAGTACTTC
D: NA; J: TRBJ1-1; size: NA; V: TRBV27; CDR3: CASSQRDLNTEAFF; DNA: TGTGCCAGCAGTCAGCGGGACCTTAACACTGAAGCTTTCTTT
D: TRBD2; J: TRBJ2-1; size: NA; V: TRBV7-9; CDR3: CASSSGTSGSGEQFF; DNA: TGTGCCAGCAGCTCAGGGACTAGCGGGAGCGGTGAGCAGTTCTTC
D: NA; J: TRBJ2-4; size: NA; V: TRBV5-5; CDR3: CASIFLGENIQYF; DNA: TGTGCCAGCATTTTCTTGGGAGAAAACATTCAGTACTTC
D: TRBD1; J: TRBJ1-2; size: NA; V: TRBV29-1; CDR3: CSADRGGIDYGYTF; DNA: TGCAGCGCTGACAGGGGAGGTATTGACTATGGCTACACCTTC
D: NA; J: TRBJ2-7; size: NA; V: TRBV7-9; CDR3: CASSFRGPQDF; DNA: TGTGCCAGCAGCTTCCGGGGGCCTCAAGACTTC
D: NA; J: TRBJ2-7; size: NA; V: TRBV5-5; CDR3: CASSLGVWNEQYF; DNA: TGTGCCAGCAGCTTGGGAGTATGGAACGAGCAGTACTTC
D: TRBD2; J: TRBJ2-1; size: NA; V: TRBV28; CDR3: CASSPGLAGQQFF; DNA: TGTGCCAGCAGCCCCGGACTAGCGGGCCAGCAGTTCTTC
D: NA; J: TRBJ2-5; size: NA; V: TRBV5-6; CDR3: CASSLVGDQETQYF; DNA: TGTGCCAGCAGCTTGGTAGGGGACCAAGAGACCCAGTACTTC
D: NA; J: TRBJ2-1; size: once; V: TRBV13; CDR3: CASSLGLASNEQFF; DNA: TGTGCCAGCAGCTTAGGACTAGCTTCCAATGAGCAGTTCTTC
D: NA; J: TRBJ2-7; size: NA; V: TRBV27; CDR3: CASSSAGLSYEQYF; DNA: TGTGCCAGCAGTTCAGCGGGCCTGTCCTACGAGCAGTACTTC